Many counts were recorded for the clone carrying this T cell receptor beta chain. This sample stems from a study of spatial heterogeneity in lung cancer. Each molecule of TCR cDNA was tagged with one unique molecular identifier. MiXCR, run by TCRdb on the 5' RACE reads, gives a single entry per CDR3 protein. This sample yields under 45,000 distinct CDR3 sequences, of which more than 6.5% are seen a single time; about 9.4% belongs to the top ten. The V gene's germline CDR1 is DFQATT and CDR2 SNEGSKA (reference sequence). J lost 1 base, V lost 5 bases, and 6 bases had no gene match. The CDR3 loop spans 14 amino acids. The time point: blood at routine non-recurrence follow-up after resection. Researchers sequenced whole RNA taken from tumor, nontumor lung or frozen PBMC without sorting.

The TCR was taken from a male donor with early-stage non-small cell lung cancer. Sequencing used PBMCs, obtained at follow-up. The rearrangement links TRBV20-1 to TRBJ1-1, with TRBD1 matching over 8 bases. The CDR3 DNA reads TGCAGTGCTCCTCGGACAGGGACGAACACTGAAGCTTTCTTT. It is translated as CSAPRTGTNTEAFF.